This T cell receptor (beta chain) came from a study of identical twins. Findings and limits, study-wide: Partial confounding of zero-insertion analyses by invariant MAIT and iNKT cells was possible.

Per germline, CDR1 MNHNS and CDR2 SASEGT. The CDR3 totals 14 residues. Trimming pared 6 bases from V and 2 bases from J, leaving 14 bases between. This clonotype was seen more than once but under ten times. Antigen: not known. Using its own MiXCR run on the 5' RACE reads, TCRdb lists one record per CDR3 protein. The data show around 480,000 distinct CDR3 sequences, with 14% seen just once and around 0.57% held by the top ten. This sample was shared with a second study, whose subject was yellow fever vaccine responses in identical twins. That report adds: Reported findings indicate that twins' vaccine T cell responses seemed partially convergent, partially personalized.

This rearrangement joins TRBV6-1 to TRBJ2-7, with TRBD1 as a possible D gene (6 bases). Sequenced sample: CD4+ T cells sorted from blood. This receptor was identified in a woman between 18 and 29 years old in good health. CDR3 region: CASSSGTFPYEQYF. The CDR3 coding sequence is TGTGCCAGCAGCTCCGGGACATTTCCCTACGAGCAGTACTTC.